One and the same sample provided the 28 T cell receptor beta chains below, sequenced in a study of cytomegalovirus exposure and HLA in healthy donors. The PCR had 60 Vbeta and 13 Jbeta primers. Produced via immunoSEQ multiplex PCR; TCRdb's table is partial and in-frame only. Of some 190,000 clones in the sample, 70% to 85% were seen once. The material sequenced was PBMCs. These receptor sequences come from a middle-aged man in good health and CMV-seropositive.

This clone was seen more than once but under ten times. The rearrangement joins TRBV6-5 to TRBJ1-1; the D is unclear. The CDR3 runs 14 residues. Trimming took 0 bases from V and 2 from J, leaving 7 bases between them. Germline lookup yields CDR1 MNHEY and CDR2 SVGAGI. CDR3 nucleotide sequence: TGTGCCAGCAGTTACTCCCCCAGAAACACTGAAGCTTTCTTT. Translation gives CASSYSPRNTEAFF.

This rearrangement joins TRBV11-2 to TRBJ1-2; 9 bases align to TRBD1. V shed 0 bases and J 8 bases; nucleotides not matched to a gene: 7. The CDR3 extends over 15 amino acids. Germline V gene sequence: CDR1 SGHAT, CDR2 FQNNGV. Here the CDR3 reads CASSLEPGQGGGYTF. The CDR3 coding sequence is TGTGCCAGCAGCTTAGAGCCGGGACAGGGAGGCGGCTACACCTTC. The whole variable domain, remainder taken from reference TRBV11-2 and TRBJ1-2, is EAGVAQSPRYKIIEKRQSVAFWCNPISGHATLYWYQQILGQGPKLLIQFQNNGVVDDSQLPKDRFSAERLKGVDSTLKIQPAKLEDSAVYLCASSLEPGQGGGYTFGSGTRLTVV.

This chain joins TRBV19 and TRBJ2-1, with 9 bases matching TRBD2. There are 15 residues in the CDR3. In germline, CDR1 is LNHDA, CDR2 SQIVND (reference sequence). Trimming cost V 5 bases and J 5 bases; bases outside gene matches: 7. The CDR3 DNA reads as TGTGCCAGTAGTGAGTCAGCGGGAGGCCACAATGAGCAGTTCTTC. The encoded protein is CASSESAGGHNEQFF.

The chain couples TRBV7-8 to TRBJ2-7; D may be TRBD1 (6 bases). Trimming removed 5 bases at V and 2 bases at J, with 10 bases between. In germline, CDR1 is SGHVS, CDR2 FQNEAQ. There are 13 residues in the CDR3. The CDR3 nucleotides are TGTGCCAGCAGCACTGGACAGACCTACGAGCAGTACTTC. Translation gives CASSTGQTYEQYF.

This clone has more than one count but fewer than ten. This sequence joins TRBV4-1 and TRBJ2-7; tentative D call: TRBD1 (5 bases). The CDR3 runs 12 residues. From germline, CDR1 is MGHRA and CDR2 YSYEKL. Trimming removed 1 base from V and 8 bases from J, with 9 bases in between. Here the CDR3 reads CASSQVQGQQYF. CDR3 in DNA: TGCGCCAGCAGCCAAGTGCAGGGCCAGCAGTACTTC.

This CDR3 reads CASSFGTSGYTDTQYF. CDR3 DNA: TGTGCCAGCAGCTTTGGGACTAGCGGGTACACAGATACGCAGTATTTT. The rearrangement links TRBV5-4 to TRBJ2-3, with TRBD2 matching over 12 bases. The CDR3 covers 16 residues. V dropped 2 bases and J dropped 2; count of bases not matched to a gene: 3. CDR1 is SGHNT, CDR2 YYREEE, per germline (reference sequence).

The V and J genes are TRBV18 and TRBJ2-1; TRBD2 aligns across 16 bases. The V and J ends lost 0 bases and 9 bases, in that order; junction bases with no gene match: 5. Germline assignment: CDR1 KGHSH and CDR2 LQKENI. The CDR3 has 17 amino acids. The CDR3 bases are TGTGCCAGCTCACCACCCGGGACTAGCGGGAGGGCCTTTGAGCAGTTCTTC. Translation: CASSPPGTSGRAFEQFF.

This rearrangement joins TRBV2 to TRBJ2-2; 8 positions match TRBD2. Germline values: CDR1 SNHLY, CDR2 FYNNEI. This CDR3 comprises 15 residues. Unmatched junction bases numbered 4, after V lost 6 bases and J lost 1 base. The CDR3 spells CASRGLAGNTGELFF. As DNA, the CDR3 is TGTGCCAGCAGAGGGCTAGCGGGGAACACCGGGGAGCTGTTTTTT.

This chain links TRBV11-2 with TRBJ2-5, with D maybe TRBD1 (6 bases). This CDR3 spans 16 amino acids. From germline, CDR1 is SGHAT and CDR2 FQNNGV. Trimming removed 1 base from V and 5 bases from J, with 17 bases in between. The CDR3 reads CASSLGTATPAETQYF. CDR3 DNA sequence: TGTGCCAGCAGCTTAGGGACAGCCACCCCCGCGGAGACCCAGTACTTC.

The chain has TRBV9 and TRBJ1-1; TRBD1 might be the D (6 bases). V shed 5 bases and J shed 0 bases, with 11 bases lying between them. Germline CDR1 and CDR2: SGDLS and YYNGEE. This CDR3 is 14 amino acids long. For the CDR3, the DNA is TGTGCCAGCAGGGCCGGGACATTGAACACTGAAGCTTTCTTT. The encoded protein is CASRAGTLNTEAFF.

The rearrangement uses TRBV5-1 and TRBJ2-3; D call uncertain. The CDR3 length is 14 residues. The V gene's germline CDR1 is SGHRS and CDR2 YFSETQ. V was pared by 5 bases and J by 2 bases, with 12 bases between. CDR3 in DNA: TGCGCCAGCAGAGAGGATCTCCTCACAGATACGCAGTATTTT. Translation: CASREDLLTDTQYF.

This CDR3 reads CASSPGSADTQYF. The DNA of the CDR3 is TGTGCCAGCTCACCCGGTAGCGCAGATACGCAGTATTTT. The chain uses TRBV18 and TRBJ2-3, with D tentatively TRBD2 (5 bases). With 3 bases removed from V and 4 bases from J, the gap between germline ends came to 8 bases. CDR3 size: 13 residues. Germline V gene lookup returns CDR1 KGHSH and CDR2 LQKENI.

The chain employs TRBV6-1 and TRBJ2-5; D not certain. Trimming pared 1 base from V and 3 bases from J, leaving 9 bases between. Germline assignment: CDR1 MNHNS and CDR2 SASEGT. The length of the CDR3 is 14 residues. The CDR3 here is CASSEVGSEETQYF. Written as DNA, the CDR3 is TGTGCCAGCAGTGAAGTTGGTAGTGAAGAGACCCAGTACTTC.

This chain uses TRBV4-2 with TRBJ2-1, with 7 bases matching TRBD1. The CDR3 is 16 amino acids. Germline CDR1 reads LGHNA; CDR2 reads YNFKEQ. V lost 5 bases to trimming and J lost 0 bases; unmatched junction nucleotides: 7. The CDR3 nucleotides read TGTGCCAGCAGCTTGGGACAGTCAAGCTCCTACAATGAGCAGTTCTTC. Protein sequence: CASSLGQSSSYNEQFF.

The chain joins TRBV7-8 to TRBJ2-7, with TRBD1 identical over 8 bases. Germline-derived CDR1 and CDR2 are SGHVS and FQNEAQ. V trimming: 8 bases; J trimming: 2 bases; junction bases outside the gene matches: 14. CDR3 length: 16 amino acids. The CDR3 DNA follows: TGTGCCAGCTTCCTTCCCGGACAGGGTCAGCCCTACGAGCAGTACTTC. It encodes CASFLPGQGQPYEQYF. Filled out from reference TRBV7-8 and TRBJ2-7, the complete variable domain reads GAGVSQSPRYKVAKRGQDVALRCDPISGHVSLFWYQQALGQGPEFLTYFQNEAQLDKSGLPSDRFFAERPEGSVSTLKIQRTQQEDSAVYLCASFLPGQGQPYEQYFGPGTRLTVT.

The chain has TRBV18 and TRBJ2-1, with D possibly matching TRBD2 (5 bases). Germline loops: CDR1 KGHSH, CDR2 LQKENI. V was clipped by 6 bases and J by 5 bases, with 5 bases between them. The CDR3 covers 11 residues. The CDR3 loop is CASSGDNEQFF. In DNA, the CDR3 is TGTGCCAGCTCCGGGGACAATGAGCAGTTCTTC.

The chain recombines TRBV2 with TRBJ1-5, with 10 bases identical to TRBD1. Looked up from germline, CDR1 is SNHLY and CDR2 is FYNNEI. V shed 7 bases and J 6 bases; nucleotides not matched to a gene: 6. The CDR3 spans 14 residues. CDR3: CASNPDRGGQPQHF. CDR3 DNA: TGTGCCAGCAACCCGGACAGGGGGGGTCAGCCCCAGCATTTT.

This clone came up once. The rearrangement links TRBV4-1 to TRBJ1-2; the match to TRBD1 covers 9 bases. Trimming cost V 4 bases and J 1 base; bases outside gene matches: 10. The CDR3 is 17 amino acids. Looked up from germline, CDR1 is MGHRA and CDR2 is YSYEKL. The CDR3 bases are TGCGCCAGCAGCCGCTCCACCGGGACAGGGAATAACTATGGCTACACCTTC. Translated: CASSRSTGTGNNYGYTF.

CDR3 residues: CATSRDYGSSYEQYF. The CDR3 coding sequence is TGTGCCACCAGCAGAGATTACGGGAGCTCCTACGAGCAGTACTTC. The V call is TRBV15, the J call TRBJ2-7; TRBD2 is a possible D gene (6 bases). V lost 0 bases to trimming and J lost 0 bases, with 9 bases between them. CDR3 length: 15 residues. Per the germline V gene, CDR1 is LNHNV and CDR2 is YYDKDF (reference sequence).

This rearrangement joins TRBV10-3 to TRBJ2-7, with 8 nucleotides matching TRBD2. The ends lost 6 bases at V and 1 base at J; junction bases unmatched: 11. Germline V CDR1 and CDR2: ENHRY, SYGVKD. The CDR3 contains 16 residues. Here the CDR3 reads CAISGGVAGASYEQYF. CDR3 bases: TGTGCCATCAGCGGGGGGGTTGCGGGGGCATCCTACGAGCAGTACTTC.

This chain joins TRBV5-1 and TRBJ2-7; TRBD2 matches at 10 bases. CDR1 is SGHRS and CDR2 is YFSETQ in the germline V gene. CDR3 length: 18 residues. Losses at the gene ends were 4 bases for V and 3 bases for J; bases not matched to a gene: 16. The CDR3 region is CASSPGSSGGIFFYEQYF. The CDR3, as DNA: TGCGCCAGCAGCCCCGGTAGTAGCGGGGGGATCTTCTTCTACGAGCAGTACTTC.

The chain is built from TRBV30 and TRBJ2-7; TRBD1 aligns across 9 bases. The CDR3 is 16 residues long. Losses at the gene ends were 0 bases for V and 2 bases for J; bases not matched to a gene: 8. From germline, CDR1 is GTSNPN and CDR2 SVGIG (reference sequence). The CDR3 DNA reads as TGTGCCTGGAGTGTACGGGGACAGGGCCCCCCCTACGAGCAGTACTTC. Its translation is CAWSVRGQGPPYEQYF. The variable domain in full, completed from reference TRBV30 and TRBJ2-7, reads SQTIHQWPATLVQPVGSPLSLECTVEGTSNPNLYWYRQAAGRGLQLLFYSVGIGQISSEVPQNLSASRPQDRQFILSSKKLLLSDSGFYLCAWSVRGQGPPYEQYFGPGTRLTVT.

The CDR3 loop reads CASRGYSYMNTEAFF. The CDR3 coding sequence is TGTGCCAGCAGAGGCTACAGTTACATGAACACTGAAGCTTTCTTT. The chain uses TRBV27 and TRBJ1-1, with unresolved D. Germline V gene sequence: CDR1 MNHEY, CDR2 SMNVEV (reference sequence). Trimming pared 6 bases from V and 0 bases from J, leaving 14 bases between. The CDR3 loop spans 15 amino acids.

About this clone: One end of the junction does not line up with germline, which may come from a read error. The same CDR3 also results from other DNA sequences found in this sample. This chain joins TRBV7-9 and TRBJ1-3, with D possibly being TRBD1 (5 bases). The CDR3 sequence is 15 residues long. Germline values: CDR1 SEHNR, CDR2 FQNEAQ (reference sequence). The DNA of the CDR3 is TGCGCCAGCAGTGACAGTCTCTTCTCTGGAAACACCATATATTTT. This encodes CASSDSLFSGNTIYF.

The V call is TRBV27, the J call TRBJ1-2; 7 nucleotides match TRBD1. This CDR3 is 13 amino acids long. Germline V lookup: CDR1 MNHEY, CDR2 SMNVEV (reference sequence). V was clipped by 8 bases and J by 7 bases; unmatched bases: 10. CDR3 DNA sequence: TGTGCCAGCGGGAGATCCACAGGGGTTGGCTACACCTTC. As protein: CASGRSTGVGYTF.

As for this clone: Distinct nucleotide sequences in the sample also encode this CDR3. The chain joins TRBV5-1 to TRBJ2-5; the match to TRBD1 covers 8 bases. V shed 4 bases and J 2 bases; nucleotides not matched to a gene: 4. The length of the CDR3 is 14 residues. Germline assignment: CDR1 SGHRS and CDR2 YFSETQ. In DNA, the CDR3 is TGCGCCAGCAGCCGAGGGACAGGACAAGAGACCCAGTACTTC. Amino acid sequence: CASSRGTGQETQYF. Full variable domain (rest looked up from reference TRBV5-1 and TRBJ2-5): KAGVTQTPRYLIKTRGQQVTLSCSPISGHRSVSWYQQTPGQGLQFLFEYFSETQRNKGNFPGRFSGRQFSNSRSEMNVSTLELGDSALYLCASSRGTGQETQYFGPGTRLLVL.

In this sample, this clone turned up a few times. The chain carries TRBV25-1 and TRBJ2-7; 7 nucleotides agree with TRBD2. CDR1 is MGHDK, CDR2 SYGVNS, per germline. The CDR3 loop spans 16 amino acids. Trimming cost V 7 bases and J 0 bases; bases outside gene matches: 12. The CDR3 coding sequence is TGTGCCAGCATTAGAATGCGGGGGAGCGACTCCTACGAGCAGTACTTC. It encodes CASIRMRGSDSYEQYF.

The chain has TRBV29-1 and TRBJ2-1; D possibly corresponds to TRBD2 (5 bases). Germline CDR1 reads SQVTM; CDR2 reads ANQGSEA. The CDR3 runs to 14 residues. V was trimmed by 0 bases and J by 1 base, leaving 7 bases between them. Written as DNA, the CDR3 is TGCAGCGTTGAAGATCCGGGGTCCTACAATGAGCAGTTCTTC. It yields the protein CSVEDPGSYNEQFF.